The 22 T cell receptor beta chains presented below share a single source sample, sequenced in a study of blood T cells in healthy people across ages. Sample-barcoded 5' priming and a J-beta primer mix drove a second PCR of roughly 6 to 12 cycles. TCRdb re-analysed the 5' RACE reads in MiXCR, keeping a single row per CDR3 protein. The table has fewer than 900,000 distinct CDR3 sequences, approximately 50% seen once. The sequenced material came from blood. Receptor source: a woman aged 55-70 years in good health.

The gene calls are TRBV4-2 and TRBJ2-3, with 7 positions matching TRBD2. After removal of 4 bases from V and 2 bases from J, the junction contained 12 bases not matched to a gene. The CDR3 consists of 17 residues. Germline CDR1 and CDR2: LGHNA and YNFKEQ. In DNA, the CDR3 is TGTGCCAGCAGCCCACGGGGGGTGGGACTCGACACAGATACGCAGTATTTT. As protein: CASSPRGVGLDTDTQYF.

Turning to this clonotype: One end of the junction is discordant with germline, which a read error may explain. The V gene is TRBV7-9, the J gene TRBJ1-1, with 7 bases identical to TRBD1. CDR3 length equals 14 residues. Germline CDR1 SEHNR, CDR2 FQNEAQ (reference sequence). The CDR3 bases are TGTGCCAGCAGCTTATTCGGACAGGACACTGAAGCTTTTTTT. Encoded protein: CASSLFGQDTEAFF.

The genes are TRBV5-1 and TRBJ2-5; D is uncertain. V lost 0 bases and J lost 11, with 26 bases in between. Germline V gene lookup returns CDR1 SGHRS and CDR2 YFSETQ. There are 17 residues in the CDR3. This chain's CDR3 is CASSLGWAIKDRNEQYF. The CDR3 DNA reads as TGCGCCAGCAGCTTGGGATGGGCTATCAAGGACCGCAATGAGCAGTACTTC.

In its sample, this clonotype was seen once. The rearrangement joins TRBV5-1 to TRBJ2-7; perhaps D is TRBD1 or TRBD2 (5 bases each). V gave up 0 bases and J gave up 7 bases, with 17 bases separating them. CDR1 is SGHRS, CDR2 YFSETQ, per germline. This CDR3 has 15 residues. The CDR3 loop reads CASSLGGYSYNEQYF. CDR3 in DNA: TGCGCCAGCAGCTTGGGGGGGTACTCCTACAATGAGCAGTACTTC.

This rearrangement joins TRBV20-1 to TRBJ1-4; D is unresolved. Germline CDR1 is DFQATT and CDR2 is SNEGSKA (reference sequence). The length of the CDR3 is 12 residues. V gave up 3 bases and J gave up 7 bases, with 9 bases separating them. The CDR3 spells CSARDAAEKLFF. The CDR3, as DNA: TGCAGTGCTAGGGACGCCGCTGAAAAACTGTTTTTT.

The chain has TRBV18 and TRBJ1-4; 8 bases match TRBD1. The CDR3 has 17 residues. J was trimmed by 6 bases and V by 3 bases; bases with no gene match: 12. CDR1 and CDR2 (germline): KGHSH, LQKENI. CDR3 coding DNA: TGTGCCAGCTCACCGGAACGCAGGGGGCGAGGATATGAAAAACTGTTTTTT. Translating it yields CASSPERRGRGYEKLFF.

V and J are TRBV20-1 and TRBJ2-5; TRBD2 agrees at 10 bases. The CDR3 spans 16 residues. Trimming removed 3 bases from V and 4 bases from J; junction bases left unmatched: 11. CDR1 is DFQATT, CDR2 SNEGSKA, per germline (reference sequence). CDR3 nucleotides: TGCAGTGCTAGGTCGGCCCATCTAGCGGGAGCAGAGACCCAGTACTTC. Residues: CSARSAHLAGAETQYF.

The V gene is TRBV15, the J gene TRBJ2-3; perhaps TRBD2 as D (6 bases). CDR1 and CDR2 from the germline V gene are LNHNV and YYDKDF (reference sequence). The CDR3 sequence is 16 residues long. V lost 0 bases and J 0 bases, leaving 10 bases between the germline ends. The CDR3, as DNA: TGTGCCACCAGCAGAGATCGAGGGACTAGCACAGATACGCAGTATTTT. Translating gives CATSRDRGTSTDTQYF.

The CDR3 loop reads CASTLAGVNTGELFF. The CDR3 DNA reads TGTGCCAGCACCCTAGCGGGAGTGAACACCGGGGAGCTGTTTTTT. The chain links TRBV27 to TRBJ2-2; 10 nucleotides agree with TRBD2. This CDR3 spans 15 amino acids. In germline, CDR1 is MNHEY, CDR2 SMNVEV (reference sequence). Trimming took 7 bases from V and 1 from J; bases not matched to a gene: 3.

This clonotype was observed a handful of times. The chain uses TRBV28 and TRBJ1-2; the D gene is possibly TRBD1 (5 bases). Germline CDR1 reads MDHEN; CDR2 reads SYDVKM. The CDR3 is 16 amino acids. V was clipped by 7 bases and J by 4 bases, with 22 bases between them. The CDR3 nucleotides are TGTGCCAGCATCCTTAATGGGGGAGACTACCTCTATGGCTACACCTTC. Amino acids: CASILNGGDYLYGYTF.

This clonotype was seen a few times. The chain couples TRBV7-2 to TRBJ2-4; no reliable D call. The germline CDR1 and CDR2 sequences are SGHTA and FQGNSA. V lost 1 base and J 0 bases, leaving 10 bases between the germline ends. This CDR3 has 16 amino acids. CDR3 coding DNA: TGTGCCAGCAGCTTAGGCCCCTTGCTAGCCAAAAACATTCAGTACTTC. Translating it yields CASSLGPLLAKNIQYF.

V is TRBV28 and J is TRBJ2-1; 8 nucleotides match TRBD1. This CDR3 has 16 residues. The V segment lost 4 bases and the J segment 4 bases; nucleotides outside the gene matches: 9. Per germline, CDR1 MDHEN and CDR2 SYDVKM. For the CDR3, the DNA is TGTGCCAGCAGTTCGAGATGGGACAGGAGGTACAATGAGCAGTTCTTC. Its translation is CASSSRWDRRYNEQFF.

This clonotype showed up just a few times. The junction shows a germline mismatch at one end, possibly a read error. This chain joins TRBV4-2 and TRBJ2-7; 9 bases fit TRBD1. Germline CDR1 is LGHNA and CDR2 is YNFKEQ. The CDR3 has 15 residues. The CDR3 DNA reads TGTGCCAGCAGCCGACAGGGGGTCCCCCTCTACGGGCAGTACTTC. It is translated as CASSRQGVPLYGQYF.

The chain recombines TRBV10-3 with TRBJ2-1, with 7 bases aligning to TRBD1. J was trimmed by 0 bases and V by 7 bases; bases with no gene match: 9. CDR3 length: 16 amino acids. Germline V CDR1 and CDR2: ENHRY, SYGVKD. The CDR3 reads CAINDRATTSYNEQFF. CDR3 DNA: TGTGCCATCAATGACAGGGCTACCACCTCCTACAATGAGCAGTTCTTC.

This chain joins TRBV7-9 and TRBJ2-5; D remains unclear. V was shortened by 1 base and J by 2 bases, with 14 bases between the two germline ends. CDR1 and CDR2 from the germline V gene are SEHNR and FQNEAQ (reference sequence). The CDR3 contains 16 residues. The CDR3 protein is CASSLGTLVGQETQYF. CDR3 bases: TGTGCCAGCAGCTTAGGCACACTCGTCGGGCAAGAGACCCAGTACTTC.

This clonotype was seen repeatedly, ten times or more. The chain combines TRBV7-9 with TRBJ1-2; the D gene is possibly TRBD1 (6 bases). V was cut by 2 bases and J by 4 bases, with 11 bases left in between. Germline values: CDR1 SEHNR, CDR2 FQNEAQ (reference sequence). This CDR3 comprises 14 residues. The CDR3 DNA reads TGTGCCAGCAGCTTACCCCGGGACACCTATGGCTACACCTTC. Translating it yields CASSLPRDTYGYTF.

V is TRBV6-6 and J is TRBJ2-2; D is unclear. The ends were cut back, 8 bases at V and 3 bases at J, with 10 bases in the middle. The CDR3 runs 13 residues. CDR1 is MNHNY, CDR2 SVGAGI, per germline (reference sequence). The CDR3 DNA is TGTGCCAGCCCACGCAGCGACACCGGGGAGCTGTTTTTT. Its protein product is CASPRSDTGELFF.

This chain connects TRBV5-1 to TRBJ2-1; tentative D call: TRBD2 (5 bases). With 2 bases removed from V and 0 bases from J, the gap between germline ends came to 12 bases. This CDR3 spans 16 amino acids. Germline-derived CDR1 and CDR2 are SGHRS and YFSETQ. CDR3 residues: CASSFSSGHSYNEQFF. The DNA of the CDR3 is TGCGCCAGCAGCTTCAGCAGCGGCCACTCCTACAATGAGCAGTTCTTC.

The chain uses TRBV5-1 and TRBJ2-1; the D gene could be TRBD1 or TRBD2 (5 bases each). Trimming left V 6 bases short and J 3 bases short, with 22 bases between. The CDR3 length is 17 residues. Germline V gene data show CDR1 as SGHRS and CDR2 as YFSETQ. CDR3 nucleotide sequence: TGCGCCAGCACAAACGGGGCAGCGCTGGACATCTACAATGAGCAGTTCTTC. The encoded protein is CASTNGAALDIYNEQFF. Complete variable domain (other parts from reference TRBV5-1 and TRBJ2-1): KAGVTQTPRYLIKTRGQQVTLSCSPISGHRSVSWYQQTPGQGLQFLFEYFSETQRNKGNFPGRFSGRQFSNSRSEMNVSTLELGDSALYLCASTNGAALDIYNEQFFGPGTRLTVL.

The V call is TRBV20-1, the J call TRBJ1-2, with a tentative D call TRBD1 (6 bases). The CDR3 is 12 residues long. Between the trimmed V and J ends, which lost 6 bases and 10 bases, there was a span of 18 bases. The germline V gene encodes CDR1 DFQATT and CDR2 SNEGSKA (reference sequence). The CDR3 nucleotides read TGCAGTGCCCCGGGGCAGGGGTACGACTACACCTTC. Amino acid sequence: CSAPGQGYDYTF.

This clonotype was found a few times. The chain uses TRBV20-1 and TRBJ2-1; 10 bases line up with TRBD2. Judging by the DNA end, TRBJ2-7 fits better; the J call may be wrong. The CDR3 runs to 14 residues. Germline CDR1 is DFQATT and CDR2 is SNEGSKA (reference sequence). CDR3 sequence reads: CSARPAGGNNEQYF. The CDR3 nucleotides read TGCAGTGCCCGCCCAGCGGGAGGGAACAATGAGCAGTACTTC.

The genes are TRBV5-1 and TRBJ2-1; D is unclear. The V end was cut by 2 bases, the J end by 0 bases, with 15 bases between. The CDR3 has 17 amino acids. The germline V gene has CDR1 SGHRS and CDR2 YFSETQ. The CDR3 protein is CASSFDPTGSSYNEQFF. CDR3 nucleotide sequence: TGCGCCAGCAGCTTTGACCCGACCGGAAGCTCCTACAATGAGCAGTTCTTC.